These 7 T cell receptor beta chains were all obtained from the same sample, sequenced in a study of cytomegalovirus exposure and HLA in healthy donors. In the PCR, 60 Vbeta and 13 Jbeta primers were used. The table came from immunoSEQ multiplex PCR; TCRdb's copy has only in-frame clones and leaves some out. The data hold 150,000 to 200,000 clones, with under 85% observed a single time. The sample consisted of PBMCs. These receptors originate from a male donor in good health and CMV-seronegative.

Worth noting for this clone: Within the sample, other DNA sequences also encode this same CDR3. V gene TRBV5-1 combines with J gene TRBJ2-7, with D uncertain. V was pared by 1 base and J by 3 bases, with 2 bases between. Germline CDR1 is SGHRS and CDR2 is YFSETQ. The CDR3 loop spans 11 amino acids. CDR3 sequence reads: CASSLYYEQYF. Here the CDR3 DNA reads TGCGCCAGCAGCTTGTACTACGAGCAGTACTTC.

This rearrangement joins TRBV25-1 to TRBJ2-1, with TRBD2 matching over 8 bases. Germline CDR1 reads MGHDK; CDR2 reads SYGVNS. Trimming took 1 base from V and 5 from J; bases not matched to a gene: 4. The CDR3 totals 15 residues. The DNA of the CDR3 is TGTGCCAGCAGTGAATGGGGGCGGGAGGACAATGAGCAGTTCTTC. Its protein product is CASSEWGREDNEQFF.

V and J are TRBV6-6 and TRBJ1-2, with 7 bases lining up with TRBD1. Germline CDR1 is MNHNY and CDR2 is SVGAGI (reference sequence). The CDR3 is 15 residues long. V trimming: 2 bases; J trimming: 4 bases; junction bases outside the gene matches: 7. As DNA, the CDR3 is TGTGCCAGCAGTTACCGAACGGACAGGATCTATGGCTACACCTTC. The encoded protein is CASSYRTDRIYGYTF.

The chain is built from TRBV27 and TRBJ2-7; 9 bases are a match to TRBD2. This CDR3 contains 15 residues. With V trimmed by 2 bases and J by 4 bases, 6 bases remained unmatched. CDR1 is MNHEY, CDR2 SMNVEV, per germline (reference sequence). DNA for the CDR3: TGTGCCAGCAGTTTAAGTAGCGGGAGTAGGTACGAGCAGTACTTC. It codes for CASSLSSGSRYEQYF.

Concerning this clone itself: The sample carries other DNA sequences with the same CDR3. The chain combines TRBV6-5 with TRBJ1-5; D possibly corresponds to TRBD1 (6 bases). V was pared by 8 bases and J by 2 bases, with 13 bases between. This CDR3 contains 14 residues. Germline V gene lookup returns CDR1 MNHEY and CDR2 SVGAGI. The CDR3 protein is CASSSRQGNQPQHF. CDR3 nucleotide sequence: TGTGCCAGCTCGTCCCGACAGGGCAATCAGCCCCAGCATTTT.

The DNA of the CDR3 is TGTGCCAGCAGTTTGATTAGCGGGACTAGCACAGATACGCAGTATTTT. It encodes CASSLISGTSTDTQYF. The chain recombines TRBV27 with TRBJ2-3, with 8 bases aligning to TRBD2. Per the germline V gene, CDR1 is MNHEY and CDR2 is SMNVEV (reference sequence). CDR3 length equals 16 residues. The V gene end was trimmed by 3 bases and the J gene end by 0 bases; junction bases not matched to a gene: 5.

The chain links TRBV5-5 to TRBJ1-2; 10 bases agree with TRBD1. Trimming at V came to 1 base and at J to 2 bases, leaving 2 bases not matched to a gene. The CDR3 contains 15 residues. Germline V gives CDR1 SGHKS, CDR2 YYEKEE (reference sequence). Here the CDR3 reads CASSLTGQGNYGYTF. The CDR3 region has the DNA TGTGCCAGCAGCTTGACGGGACAGGGGAACTATGGCTACACCTTC.